What follows is one T cell receptor beta chain and its context. The antigen is undetermined. Amplification of the TCR beta CDR3 regions used RNA transcripts (as template). First-round RT-PCR with HTBI primers preceded a second-round multiplex PCR. From the multiplex PCR reads, TCRdb called clonotypes with MiXCR, one entry per CDR3 protein. The sample has over a million distinct CDR3 sequences; about 36% are singletons. The CDR3 spans 15 residues. The trim removed 4 bases at V and 3 bases at J, leaving 6 bases unmatched. CDR1 is MNHEY, CDR2 SVGAGI, per germline. Included hyperthyroidism patients were aged 18 to 65 and newly diagnosed (under 2 months' duration). Lactation, pregnancy, uncontrolled infections and other autoimmune diseases were all grounds for excluding patients. This entry comes from a study of Graves' ophthalmopathy and Graves' hyperthyroidism. Overall study results and limits: Blood repertoires reportedly contained most expanded thyroid clonotypes above 0.001 frequency. Stable hyperthyroidism and ophthalmopathy were told apart by a 13-signature model, which achieved about 90% sensitivity and 65% to 83% specificity.

The rearrangement uses TRBV6-5 and TRBJ2-7; 10 positions match TRBD1. Sequencing was performed on peripheral blood or thyroid tissue (not recorded which). The sequence came from an adult man with Graves' hyperthyroidism. The DNA of the CDR3 is TGTGCCAGCAGTTCACCGGGACAGGGGTACTACGAGCAGTACTTC. Its protein product is CASSSPGQGYYEQYF.